The clone carrying this T cell receptor beta chain has a handful of counts. The rectum was sampled with one to two pinch biopsies at colonoscopy. TCRdb's copy holds only in-frame clones and misses some; the assay was immunoSEQ multiplex PCR. The sample carries tens of thousands of clones, about four fifths recorded once. With 8 bases removed from V and 6 bases from J, the gap between germline ends came to 9 bases. CDR1 is SEHNR and CDR2 is FQNEAQ in the germline V gene (reference sequence). The CDR3 is 11 residues long. This record comes from a study of pediatric ulcerative colitis. The origin of this receptor is a girl aged 5-17 years with moderate ulcerative colitis. Sequenced sample: gut tissue. This sequence joins TRBV7-9 and TRBJ2-3; D unresolved. This chain's CDR3 is CASADKDTQYF. CDR3 bases: TGTGCCAGCGCCGACAAGGATACGCAGTATTTT. The variable domain in full, with the rest retrieved from reference TRBV7-9 and TRBJ2-3, is DTGVSQNPRHKITKRGQNVTFRCDPISEHNRLYWYRQTLGQGPEFLTYFQNEAQLEKSRLLSDRFSAERPKGSFSTLEIQRTEQGDSAMYLCASADKDTQYFGPGTRLTVL.